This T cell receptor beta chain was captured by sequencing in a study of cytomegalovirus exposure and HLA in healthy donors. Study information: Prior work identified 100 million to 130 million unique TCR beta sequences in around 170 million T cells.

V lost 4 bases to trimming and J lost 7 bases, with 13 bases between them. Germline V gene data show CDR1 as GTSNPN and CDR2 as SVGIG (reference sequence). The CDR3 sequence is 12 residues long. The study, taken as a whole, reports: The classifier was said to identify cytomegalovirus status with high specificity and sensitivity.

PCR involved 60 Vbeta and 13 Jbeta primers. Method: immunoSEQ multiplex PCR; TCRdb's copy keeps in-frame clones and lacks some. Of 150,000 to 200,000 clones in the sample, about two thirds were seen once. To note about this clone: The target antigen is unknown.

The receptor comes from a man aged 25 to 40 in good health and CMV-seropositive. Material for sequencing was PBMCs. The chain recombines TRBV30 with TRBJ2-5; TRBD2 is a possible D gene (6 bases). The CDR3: CAWNSLARTQYF. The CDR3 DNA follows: TGTGCCTGGAACTCACTAGCCAGGACCCAGTACTTC.